The 28 T cell receptor beta chains below come from one sample, sequenced in a study of shared clonotypes between healthy human individuals. Clones were read by immunoSEQ multiplex PCR, and TCRdb kept only the in-frame ones, dropping some. Here the sample spans under 2.5 million clones, 80% to 95% being singletons. Sequencing input: naive CD4+ T cells from PBMCs. Subset noted: CD45RA+ positively selected. The receptors shown here come from a man younger than 30 in good health. Some clones in this sample may be carry-over from other donors' samples.

V is TRBV6-1 and J is TRBJ2-1; TRBD1 matches 7 bases. CDR1 is MNHNS, CDR2 SASEGT, per germline. Trimming removed 5 bases from V and 9 bases from J; junction bases left unmatched: 7. The CDR3 runs 13 residues. The CDR3 DNA follows: TGTGCCAGCAGTCTCCGACAGGGCTTTGAGCAGTTCTTC. This encodes CASSLRQGFEQFF.

The chain employs TRBV4-2 and TRBJ2-2, with TRBD2 identical over 10 bases. Trimming took 8 bases from V and 5 from J; bases not matched to a gene: 8. CDR1 is LGHNA, CDR2 YNFKEQ, per germline. CDR3 length: 15 residues. CDR3 bases: TGTGCCAGCCGGAAGACTAGCGGGCCGACCGGGGAGCTGTTTTTT. Amino acid sequence: CASRKTSGPTGELFF.

The J gene is TRBJ2-5, the V gene TRBV12-5; 8 positions match TRBD2. Germline values: CDR1 LGHNT, CDR2 FRNRAP. J lost 4 bases, V lost 0 bases, and 16 bases had no gene match. This CDR3 spans 19 amino acids. The CDR3 region is CASGLVAGTSGRGGETQYF. The CDR3 coding sequence is TGTGCTAGTGGTTTGGTAGCAGGAACTAGCGGACGGGGGGGAGAGACCCAGTACTTC.

This clone was picked up one time. V gene TRBV28 combines with J gene TRBJ2-1, with no clear D. This CDR3 is built from 16 residues. Germline lookup yields CDR1 MDHEN and CDR2 SYDVKM. The V end was cut by 7 bases, the J end by 1 base, with 17 bases between. The CDR3 nucleotides read TGTGCCAGCACCCGTTCGGCGGCCTCTTCCTACAATGAGCAGTTCTTC. Its translation: CASTRSAASSYNEQFF.

As regards this clone: This sample also contains other DNA sequences that code for the same CDR3. This chain links TRBV5-1 with TRBJ2-5; 9 bases are shared with TRBD1. The V and J ends lost 4 bases and 4 bases, in that order; junction bases with no gene match: 5. Germline V gives CDR1 SGHRS, CDR2 YFSETQ. The CDR3 loop spans 14 amino acids. The chain's CDR3 is CASSPDRGTETQYF. DNA for the CDR3: TGCGCCAGCAGCCCGGACAGGGGCACAGAGACCCAGTACTTC.

Concerning this clone itself: This sample also contains other DNA sequences that code for the same CDR3. In DNA form, the CDR3 reads TGTGCCAGCAGCGCAACACGGGGCTCTGGAAACACCATATATTTT. It encodes CASSATRGSGNTIYF. The chain links TRBV9 to TRBJ1-3; unclear D gene. The CDR3 runs 15 residues. Trimming shortened V by 3 bases and J by 0 bases, and 10 bases separated the two germline ends. Germline CDR1 is SGDLS and CDR2 is YYNGEE.

The sample holds one count of this clone. The genes are TRBV28 and TRBJ1-4, with 8 positions matching TRBD1. Germline CDR1 reads MDHEN; CDR2 reads SYDVKM. The V and J ends lost 7 bases and 8 bases, in that order; junction bases with no gene match: 12. The CDR3 has 15 amino acids. The CDR3 nucleotides read TGTGCCAGCACCGATTCAGGGGGCGGTTCCGAAAAACTGTTTTTT. This encodes CASTDSGGGSEKLFF.

This chain joins TRBV28 and TRBJ2-3; D possibly corresponds to TRBD2 (6 bases). Looked up from germline, CDR1 is MDHEN and CDR2 is SYDVKM. The CDR3 is 12 amino acids. Trimming removed 10 bases at V and 9 bases at J, with 17 bases between. The CDR3, as DNA: TGTGCCACCCTGGGACTTCCCCGGACGCAGTATTTT. As protein: CATLGLPRTQYF.

V usage is TRBV2 and J usage is TRBJ2-1; possibly TRBD2 for D (6 bases). This CDR3 comprises 14 residues. Per the germline V gene, CDR1 is SNHLY and CDR2 is FYNNEI. The ends were cut back, 2 bases at V and 13 bases at J, with 18 bases in the middle. The DNA of the CDR3 is TGTGCCAGCAGTGAAAGCTCCGGGACTCCGAGTCAGTTCTTC. Protein product: CASSESSGTPSQFF.

The chain couples TRBV19 to TRBJ2-6, with 12 bases that match TRBD2. The CDR3 is made up of 17 amino acids. Germline CDR1 reads LNHDA; CDR2 reads SQIVND (reference sequence). V shed 5 bases, J shed 0 bases, and the junction held 2 bases outside the gene matches. The CDR3 DNA follows: TGTGCCAGTAGTGGGACTAGCGGGCCCTCTGGGGCCAACGTCCTGACTTTC. This translates into CASSGTSGPSGANVLTF.

The CDR3 spells CASSLNLAYEAFF. The CDR3 DNA reads as TGTGCCAGCAGCTTAAACCTAGCATATGAAGCTTTCTTT. The V gene is TRBV7-9, the J gene TRBJ1-1; D unresolved. The V end lost 2 bases, the J end lost 7 bases, and 11 bases lay between the germline ends. The CDR3 extends over 13 amino acids. The V gene's germline CDR1 is SEHNR and CDR2 FQNEAQ (reference sequence).

This chain connects TRBV4-3 to TRBJ1-4; D is undetermined. This CDR3 comprises 12 residues. CDR1 LGHNA and CDR2 YSLEER come from the germline V gene. V gave up 4 bases and J gave up 8 bases, with 8 bases separating them. CDR3: CASSPSGEKLFF. The CDR3 coding sequence is TGCGCCAGCAGCCCCTCGGGGGAAAAACTGTTTTTT.

Here the CDR3 reads CASSETGDSQPRAQYF. The CDR3 coding sequence is TGTGCCAGCAGCGAGACCGGGGACTCCCAACCCCGGGCCCAGTACTTC. The chain recombines TRBV9 with TRBJ2-5, with a weak D call TRBD2 (6 bases). Looked up from germline, CDR1 is SGDLS and CDR2 is YYNGEE. This CDR3 has 16 amino acids. Trimming removed 3 bases at V and 9 bases at J, with 24 bases between.

The V call is TRBV7-9, the J call TRBJ2-1; perhaps TRBD2 as D (6 bases). With 1 base removed from V and 10 bases from J, the gap between germline ends came to 17 bases. CDR3 length: 15 residues. Per the germline V gene, CDR1 is SEHNR and CDR2 is FQNEAQ (reference sequence). The CDR3 nucleotides read TGTGCCAGCAGCTTAGTGTTTGGACTACGACCCGAGCAGTTCTTC. Its translation: CASSLVFGLRPEQFF.

This sequence joins TRBV7-3 and TRBJ2-7; 10 bases map to TRBD2. Germline V gene data show CDR1 as SGHTA and CDR2 as FQGTGA. The CDR3 sequence is 13 residues long. J lost 3 bases, V lost 8 bases, and 4 bases had no gene match. In nucleotides, the CDR3 is TGTGCCAGCGGTTTAGCGGGGGGCTACGAGCAGTACTTC. Amino acid sequence: CASGLAGGYEQYF. The full variable domain, in which reference TRBV7-3 and TRBJ2-7 provide the parts outside the CDR3, is GAGVSQTPSNKVTEKGKYVELRCDPISGHTALYWYRQSLGQGPEFLIYFQGTGAADDSGLPNDRFFAVRPEGSVSTLKIQRTERGDSAVYLCASGLAGGYEQYFGPGTRLTVT.

This chain joins TRBV13 and TRBJ2-2; D is ambiguous. Trimming took off 2 bases at V and 6 bases at J, with 1 base between the two ends. This CDR3 region has 11 residues. The germline V gene has CDR1 PRHDT and CDR2 FYEKMQ (reference sequence). In nucleotides, the CDR3 is TGTGCCAGCAGCTTATCCGGGGAGCTGTTTTTT. Protein: CASSLSGELFF.

CDR3 coding DNA: TGTGCCAGCAGCTACGGACAGTCCACAGATACGCAGTATTTT. Protein product: CASSYGQSTDTQYF. This sequence joins TRBV7-6 and TRBJ2-3; a possible D gene is TRBD1 (6 bases). The CDR3 sequence is 14 residues long. Germline-derived CDR1 and CDR2 are SGHVS and FNYEAQ. V lost 4 bases and J lost 2, with 10 bases in between. The whole variable domain, remainder taken from reference TRBV7-6 and TRBJ2-3, is GAGVSQSPRYKVTKRGQDVALRCDPISGHVSLYWYRQALGQGPEFLTYFNYEAQQDKSGLPNDRFSAERPEGSISTLTIQRTEQRDSAMYRCASSYGQSTDTQYFGPGTRLTVL.

The V call is TRBV6-5, the J call TRBJ2-7; possible D gene TRBD1, 6 bases. In germline, CDR1 is MNHEY, CDR2 SVGAGI. The ends were cut back, 2 bases at V and 7 bases at J, with 15 bases in the middle. This CDR3 contains 14 residues. The CDR3 sequence: CASSYRGTLAEQYF. DNA for the CDR3: TGTGCCAGCAGTTACAGAGGGACACTGGCAGAGCAGTACTTC.

The chain combines TRBV6-5 with TRBJ2-3; D gene uncertain. This CDR3 has 16 residues. The germline CDR1 and CDR2 sequences are MNHEY and SVGAGI. The ends were cut back, 2 bases at V and 4 bases at J, with 16 bases in the middle. The CDR3 DNA sequence: TGTGCCAGCAGTTACCAAAGTCGGCGGACCCCAGATACGCAGTATTTT. This codes for CASSYQSRRTPDTQYF.

The chain is built from TRBV27 and TRBJ2-7; 11 nucleotides line up with TRBD2. Per germline, CDR1 MNHEY and CDR2 SMNVEV (reference sequence). V shed 9 bases, J shed 5 bases, and the junction held 9 bases outside the gene matches. The CDR3 is 14 amino acids. CDR3 bases: TGTGCCAGTCAAACTAGCGGGAGACTCCACGAGCAGTACTTC. Translating it yields CASQTSGRLHEQYF.

The chain recombines TRBV5-4 with TRBJ2-5, with 9 bases identical to TRBD2. Germline V gene lookup returns CDR1 SGHNT and CDR2 YYREEE (reference sequence). The CDR3 extends over 15 amino acids. V shed 0 bases and J 2 bases; nucleotides not matched to a gene: 2. The CDR3: CASSLASGAQETQYF. The CDR3 DNA reads as TGTGCCAGCAGCTTGGCTAGCGGGGCTCAAGAGACCCAGTACTTC. Combining the CDR3 with reference TRBV5-4 and TRBJ2-5 gives the whole variable domain ETGVTQSPTHLIKTRGQQVTLRCSSQSGHNTVSWYQQALGQGPQFIFQYYREEENGRGNFPPRFSGLQFPNYSSELNVNALELDDSALYLCASSLASGAQETQYFGPGTRLLVL.

The chain links TRBV6-1 to TRBJ1-5; D may be TRBD1 (5 bases). In germline, CDR1 is MNHNS, CDR2 SASEGT. The V and J ends lost 2 bases and 0 bases respectively, with 14 bases between them. The CDR3 is 17 amino acids. Written as DNA, the CDR3 is TGTGCCAGCAGTGAATCGTGGACAATCTATAGCAATCAGCCCCAGCATTTT. Translation: CASSESWTIYSNQPQHF.

The chain uses TRBV2 and TRBJ2-2; D not resolved. Trimming shortened V by 4 bases and J by 5 bases, and 11 bases separated the two germline ends. In germline, CDR1 is SNHLY, CDR2 FYNNEI. There are 14 residues in the CDR3. DNA of the CDR3: TGTGCCAGCAGTGGTGCTAGACGTACCGGGGAGCTGTTTTTT. It encodes CASSGARRTGELFF. The complete variable domain, with remaining parts taken from reference TRBV2 and TRBJ2-2, reads EPEVTQTPSHQVTQMGQEVILRCVPISNHLYFYWYRQILGQKVEFLVSFYNNEISEKSEIFDDQFSVERPDGSNFTLKIRSTKLEDSAMYFCASSGARRTGELFFGEGSRLTVL.

This clone was recorded a few times. The CDR3 DNA follows: TGCGCCAGCAGCTGGGACCGGCTGGGTGGCTACACCTTC. It translates to CASSWDRLGGYTF. The V call is TRBV5-1, the J call TRBJ1-2; D is perhaps TRBD1 (5 bases). This CDR3 region has 13 residues. V gave up 3 bases and J gave up 7 bases, with 13 bases separating them. Germline CDR1 SGHRS, CDR2 YFSETQ. The whole variable domain, remainder taken from reference TRBV5-1 and TRBJ1-2, is KAGVTQTPRYLIKTRGQQVTLSCSPISGHRSVSWYQQTPGQGLQFLFEYFSETQRNKGNFPGRFSGRQFSNSRSEMNVSTLELGDSALYLCASSWDRLGGYTFGSGTRLTVV.

This chain joins TRBV28 and TRBJ2-1, with 7 bases identical to TRBD2. V gave up 3 bases and J gave up 7 bases; unmatched junction bases: 9. CDR1 is MDHEN and CDR2 is SYDVKM in the germline V gene. The CDR3 extends over 15 amino acids. In nucleotides, the CDR3 is TGTGCCAGCAGTTTTGGGAGGGCAGGATCTAATGAGCAGTTCTTC. The encoded protein is CASSFGRAGSNEQFF. The full variable domain, its missing parts supplied by reference TRBV28 and TRBJ2-1, is DVKVTQSSRYLVKRTGEKVFLECVQDMDHENMFWYRQDPGLGLRLIYFSYDVKMKEKGDIPEGYSVSREKKERFSLILESASTNQTSMYLCASSFGRAGSNEQFFGPGTRLTVL.

The chain uses TRBV14 and TRBJ1-6; D is perhaps TRBD1 (5 bases). The germline V gene has CDR1 SGHDN and CDR2 FVKESK. This CDR3 spans 16 amino acids. Trimming pared 1 base from V and 9 bases from J, leaving 16 bases between. The CDR3 spells CASSQGAAGLGSPLHF. The CDR3 nucleotides are TGTGCCAGCAGCCAAGGAGCTGCAGGGTTGGGTTCACCCCTCCACTTT.

This clone was counted a single time. This specimen includes other DNA sequences encoding the same CDR3. The V gene is TRBV18, the J gene TRBJ2-3, with D unresolved. The V gene's germline CDR1 is KGHSH and CDR2 LQKENI. V lost 4 bases and J lost 2, with 4 bases in between. The CDR3 is made up of 12 amino acids. CDR3 DNA sequence: TGTGCCAGCTCACTCTCCACAGATACGCAGTATTTT. Amino acids: CASSLSTDTQYF.

The chain couples TRBV4-1 to TRBJ2-2; 9 bases match TRBD2. This CDR3 region has 15 residues. The V gene's germline CDR1 is MGHRA and CDR2 YSYEKL. V trimming: 5 bases; J trimming: 4 bases; junction bases outside the gene matches: 5. The CDR3 spells CASSVTSGFTGELFF. Written as DNA, the CDR3 is TGCGCCAGCAGCGTGACTAGCGGATTCACCGGGGAGCTGTTTTTT.